Each of the 14 T cell receptor beta chains below was sequenced from the same sample in a study of cytomegalovirus exposure and HLA in healthy donors. PCR employed 60 Vbeta and 13 Jbeta primers. Only in-frame clones appear in the TCRdb table, and some are missing; sequencing was by immunoSEQ multiplex PCR. The sample shows some 160,000 clones, approximately 85% of them seen only once. The source material was PBMCs. These receptors originate from a young man in good health and CMV-seropositive.

V and J are TRBV7-9 and TRBJ1-2; the D gene is possibly TRBD1 (5 bases). This CDR3 has 14 residues. V lost 3 bases to trimming and J lost 7 bases, with 15 bases between them. Germline CDR1 SEHNR, CDR2 FQNEAQ (reference sequence). The CDR3 loop reads CASSLDGTRGGYTF. The CDR3 nucleotides read TGTGCCAGCAGCTTGGACGGGACTCGGGGTGGCTACACCTTC.

This clone was seen only a few times. The rearrangement joins TRBV4-3 to TRBJ2-2; 7 nucleotides match TRBD1. Germline V gives CDR1 LGHNA, CDR2 YSLEER. This CDR3 region has 16 residues. The ends lost 0 bases at V and 5 bases at J; junction bases unmatched: 6. The CDR3 spells CASSQERQGGTGELFF. The CDR3 nucleotides are TGCGCCAGCAGCCAAGAGAGACAGGGTGGGACCGGGGAGCTGTTTTTT.

This clone was detected only once. The V call is TRBV7-2, the J call TRBJ1-4; D uncertain. The CDR3 loop spans 13 amino acids. Germline CDR1 reads SGHTA; CDR2 reads FQGNSA. Trimming took off 2 bases at V and 4 bases at J, with 5 bases between the two ends. This CDR3 reads CASSLTFNEKLFF. For the CDR3, the DNA is TGTGCCAGCAGCTTAACATTTAATGAAAAACTGTTTTTT.

The CDR3 is CASSKDRPNQPQHF. CDR3 DNA sequence: TGTGCCAGTAGTAAGGACAGGCCAAATCAGCCCCAGCATTTT. The chain carries TRBV19 and TRBJ1-5; 7 nucleotides align to TRBD1. CDR1 is LNHDA, CDR2 SQIVND, per germline (reference sequence). The CDR3 length is 14 residues. After removal of 4 bases from V and 4 bases from J, the junction contained 4 bases not matched to a gene.

The genes are TRBV6-5 and TRBJ2-4, with D perhaps TRBD2 (5 bases). Trimming removed 6 bases at V and 5 bases at J, with 11 bases between. Germline CDR1 MNHEY, CDR2 SVGAGI. This CDR3 has 13 residues. In nucleotides, the CDR3 is TGTGCCAGCAGGGAGAGAGGGCAAAACATTCAGTACTTC. Its translation: CASRERGQNIQYF.

This clone was seen only once. This chain joins TRBV27 and TRBJ2-5; 7 bases fit TRBD2. The DNA end is a closer match to TRBJ2-7, so the J assignment may be wrong. Per germline, CDR1 MNHEY and CDR2 SMNVEV (reference sequence). This CDR3 is 16 amino acids long. The CDR3 DNA follows: TGTGCCAGCAGTGCCCCAACTTGGGGGGGTTTCTACGAGCAGTACTTC. Its translation is CASSAPTWGGFYEQYF.

V usage is TRBV4-3 and J usage is TRBJ2-1; D possibly corresponds to TRBD2 (5 bases). The CDR3 loop spans 15 amino acids. With 1 base removed from V and 0 bases from J, the gap between germline ends came to 7 bases. The germline V gene encodes CDR1 LGHNA and CDR2 YSLEER. The CDR3: CASSQGGSSYNEQFF. CDR3 DNA sequence: TGCGCCAGCAGCCAAGGAGGGTCCTCCTACAATGAGCAGTTCTTC.

The chain employs TRBV19 and TRBJ1-3; D gene ambiguous. The CDR3 covers 12 residues. Looked up from germline, CDR1 is LNHDA and CDR2 is SQIVND (reference sequence). The germline V and J ends were trimmed by 3 bases and 4 bases, with 4 bases remaining between them. This CDR3 is CASSISGNTIYF. In nucleotides, the CDR3 is TGTGCCAGTAGTATTTCGGGAAACACCATATATTTT.

This clone was observed a handful of times. The chain joins TRBV5-5 to TRBJ2-7; tentatively, D is TRBD1 (6 bases). The V gene's germline CDR1 is SGHKS and CDR2 YYEKEE (reference sequence). Trimming cost V 4 bases and J 4 bases, with 15 bases left between them. This CDR3 has 14 amino acids. The CDR3 here is CASSTKQGKYEQYV. The CDR3 DNA sequence: TGTGCCAGCAGCACTAAACAGGGAAAGTACGAGCAGTACGTC.

V and J are TRBV11-2 and TRBJ2-3; no reliable D call. This CDR3 comprises 14 residues. The germline V gene encodes CDR1 SGHAT and CDR2 FQNNGV. Trimming stripped 3 bases from V and 5 bases from J, with 12 bases between. The CDR3 sequence: CASSFIRAEDTQYF. DNA for the CDR3: TGTGCCAGCAGCTTTATTCGTGCGGAAGATACGCAGTATTTT.

The chain uses TRBV7-9 and TRBJ1-2, with no clear D. The V end was cut by 5 bases, the J end by 4 bases, with 23 bases between. Germline V gene lookup returns CDR1 SEHNR and CDR2 FQNEAQ (reference sequence). This CDR3 has 17 amino acids. Here the CDR3 DNA reads TGTGCCAGCAGCCGCGTCCCCGCCCTCCGGGTCGGCTATGGCTACACCTTC. Its protein is CASSRVPALRVGYGYTF.

DNA of the CDR3: TGTGCCACCTACAAGGGGGATACGCAGTATTTT. Its protein product is CATYKGDTQYF. The J gene is TRBJ2-3, the V gene TRBV5-4; the D gene is possibly TRBD1 (5 bases). Germline-derived CDR1 and CDR2 are SGHNT and YYREEE (reference sequence). V was clipped by 9 bases and J by 6 bases, with 11 bases between them. This CDR3 is 11 amino acids long. Supplemented by reference TRBV5-4 and TRBJ2-3, the full variable domain reads ETGVTQSPTHLIKTRGQQVTLRCSSQSGHNTVSWYQQALGQGPQFIFQYYREEENGRGNFPPRFSGLQFPNYSSELNVNALELDDSALYLCATYKGDTQYFGPGTRLTVL.

The gene calls are TRBV29-1 and TRBJ2-3, with 9 bases identical to TRBD1. Germline V gene sequence: CDR1 SQVTM, CDR2 ANQGSEA. Trimming at V came to 6 bases and at J to 3 bases, leaving 13 bases not matched to a gene. CDR3 length: 16 residues. The CDR3 DNA reads as TGCAGCGTCGGGTGGTCCGGGACAGGGATGACAGATACGCAGTATTTT. Its translation: CSVGWSGTGMTDTQYF.

On this clone itself: One junction end does not reproduce the germline sequence, and a read error may be involved. The chain recombines TRBV5-1 with TRBJ2-4; 7 bases line up with TRBD2. CDR3 length equals 17 residues. The V gene's germline CDR1 is SGHRS and CDR2 YFSETQ. The CDR3 coding sequence is TGCGCCAGCACCTTGGGGATCAGCGGGACAGCCAAAAACATTCAGTACTTC. Protein sequence: CASTLGISGTAKNIQYF.